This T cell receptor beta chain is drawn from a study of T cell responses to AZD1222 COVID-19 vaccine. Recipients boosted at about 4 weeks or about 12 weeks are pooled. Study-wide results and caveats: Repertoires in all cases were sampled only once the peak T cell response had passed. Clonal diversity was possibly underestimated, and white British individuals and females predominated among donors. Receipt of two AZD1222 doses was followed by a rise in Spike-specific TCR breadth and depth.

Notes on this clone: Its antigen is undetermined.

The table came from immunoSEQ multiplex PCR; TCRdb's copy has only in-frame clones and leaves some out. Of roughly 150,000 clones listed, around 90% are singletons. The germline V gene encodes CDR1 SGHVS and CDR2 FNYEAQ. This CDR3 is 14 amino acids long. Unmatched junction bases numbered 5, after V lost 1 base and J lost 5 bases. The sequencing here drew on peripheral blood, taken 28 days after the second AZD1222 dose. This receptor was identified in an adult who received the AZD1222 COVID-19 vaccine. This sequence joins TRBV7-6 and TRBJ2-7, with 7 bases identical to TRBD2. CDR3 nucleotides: TGTGCCAGCAGCTTAGGGTCAGGGAGGGACGAGCAGTACTTC. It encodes CASSLGSGRDEQYF.